This TCR beta chain was sequenced for a study of T cell responses to AZD1222 COVID-19 vaccine. Germline CDR1 and CDR2: SNHLY and FYNNEI. CDR3 length equals 18 residues. Trimming removed 2 bases from V and 3 bases from J, with 22 bases in between. Produced via immunoSEQ multiplex PCR; TCRdb's table is partial and in-frame only. The sample lists tens of thousands of clones, around 90% occurring once. Overall study findings and caveats: Elevations in Spike-specific TCR breadth and depth followed administration of two AZD1222 doses. Recipients of AZD1222 seropositive at baseline numbered only 6 or 7. As reported, nearly half of all spike-specific TCRs target variant regions that are unmutated.

Regarding this clone: Its antigen is not known.

V is TRBV2 and J is TRBJ1-2; D is possibly TRBD1 (5 bases). This material consisted of peripheral blood, taken on day 0 of AZD1222 vaccination. The TCR comes from an adult in good health. CDR3 loop: CASSERTPGRETYYGYTF. Written as DNA, the CDR3 is TGTGCCAGCAGTGAAAGAACCCCGGGCAGGGAGACGTACTATGGCTACACCTTC.